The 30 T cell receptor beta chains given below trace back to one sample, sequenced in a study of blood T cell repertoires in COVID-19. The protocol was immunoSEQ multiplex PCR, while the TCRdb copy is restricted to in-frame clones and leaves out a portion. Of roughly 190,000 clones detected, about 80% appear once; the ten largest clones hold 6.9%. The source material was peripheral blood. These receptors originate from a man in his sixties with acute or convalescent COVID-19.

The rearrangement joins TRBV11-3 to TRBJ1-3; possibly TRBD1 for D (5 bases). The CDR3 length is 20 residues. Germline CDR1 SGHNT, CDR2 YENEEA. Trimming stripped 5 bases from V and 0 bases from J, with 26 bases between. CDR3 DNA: TGTGCCAGCAGCCTTACCCTCCCCCAGGGCCACTACCCCTCTGGAAACACCATATATTTT. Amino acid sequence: CASSLTLPQGHYPSGNTIYF.

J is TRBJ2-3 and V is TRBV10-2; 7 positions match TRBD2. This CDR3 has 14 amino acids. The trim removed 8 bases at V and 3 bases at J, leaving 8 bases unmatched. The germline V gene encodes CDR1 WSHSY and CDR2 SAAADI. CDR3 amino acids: CASGASGYTDTQYF. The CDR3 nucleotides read TGCGCCAGCGGGGCTAGCGGATATACAGATACGCAGTATTTT.

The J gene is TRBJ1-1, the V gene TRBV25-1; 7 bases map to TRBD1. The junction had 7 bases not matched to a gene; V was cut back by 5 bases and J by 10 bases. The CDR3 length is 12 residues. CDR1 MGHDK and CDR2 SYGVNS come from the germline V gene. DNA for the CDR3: TGTGCCAGCAGTAATCAGGGGGTTGGAGCTTTCTTT. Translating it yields CASSNQGVGAFF.

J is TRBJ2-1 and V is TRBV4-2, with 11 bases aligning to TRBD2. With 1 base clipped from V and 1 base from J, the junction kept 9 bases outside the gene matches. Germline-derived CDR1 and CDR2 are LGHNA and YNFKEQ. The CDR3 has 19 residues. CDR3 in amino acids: CASSQVYTTSGKSYNEQFF. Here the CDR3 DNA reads TGTGCCAGCAGCCAAGTGTATACGACTAGCGGGAAATCCTACAATGAGCAGTTCTTC.

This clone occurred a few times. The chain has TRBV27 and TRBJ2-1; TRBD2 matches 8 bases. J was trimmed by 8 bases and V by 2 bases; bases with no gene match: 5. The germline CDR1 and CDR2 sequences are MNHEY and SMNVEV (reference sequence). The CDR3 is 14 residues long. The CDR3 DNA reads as TGTGCCAGCAGTTTAGGTAGCGGGGTCGATGAGCAGTTCTTC. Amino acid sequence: CASSLGSGVDEQFF.

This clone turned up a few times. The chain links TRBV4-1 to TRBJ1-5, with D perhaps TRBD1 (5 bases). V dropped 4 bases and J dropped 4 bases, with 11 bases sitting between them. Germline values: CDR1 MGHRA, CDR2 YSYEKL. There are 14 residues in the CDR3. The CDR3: CASSRGLGNQPQHF. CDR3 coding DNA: TGCGCCAGCAGCCGGGGACTTGGAAATCAGCCCCAGCATTTT.

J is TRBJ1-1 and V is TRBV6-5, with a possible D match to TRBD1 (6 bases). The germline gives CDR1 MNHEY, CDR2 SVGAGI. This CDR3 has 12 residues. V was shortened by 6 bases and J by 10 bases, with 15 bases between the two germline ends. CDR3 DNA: TGTGCCAGCAGCGTCAACAGGGTTGGAGCTTTCTTT. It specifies CASSVNRVGAFF.

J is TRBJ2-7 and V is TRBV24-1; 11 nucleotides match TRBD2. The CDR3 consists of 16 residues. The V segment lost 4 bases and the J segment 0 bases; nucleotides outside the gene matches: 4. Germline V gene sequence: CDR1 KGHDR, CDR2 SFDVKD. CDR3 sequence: CATSESGLAASYEQYF. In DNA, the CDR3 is TGTGCCACCAGTGAGTCGGGACTAGCGGCCTCCTACGAGCAGTACTTC.

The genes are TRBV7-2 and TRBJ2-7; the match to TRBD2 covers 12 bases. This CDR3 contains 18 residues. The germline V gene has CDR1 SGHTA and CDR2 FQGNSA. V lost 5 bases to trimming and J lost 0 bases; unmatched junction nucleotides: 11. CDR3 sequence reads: CASSPSSGGARSSYEQYF. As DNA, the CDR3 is TGTGCCAGCAGCCCCTCTAGCGGGGGGGCCCGGAGCTCCTACGAGCAGTACTTC.

As DNA, the CDR3 is TGTGCCAGCAGCCAAACAGGCTTCTATGGCTACACCTTC. The encoded protein is CASSQTGFYGYTF. The chain links TRBV14 to TRBJ1-2, with TRBD1 as a possible D gene (5 bases). This CDR3 comprises 13 residues. V was trimmed by 2 bases and J by 4 bases, leaving 8 bases between them. Germline CDR1 and CDR2: SGHDN and FVKESK.

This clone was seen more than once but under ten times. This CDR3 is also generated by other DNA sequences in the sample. The CDR3 protein is CASSYLSPGSPLHF. CDR3 sequence (DNA): TGTGCCAGCAGTTACCTTTCTCCCGGTTCACCCCTCCACTTT. The chain carries TRBV6-5 and TRBJ1-6, with D unclear. V lost 2 bases and J 9 bases, leaving 11 bases between the germline ends. Germline V gives CDR1 MNHEY, CDR2 SVGAGI. The CDR3 has 14 amino acids.

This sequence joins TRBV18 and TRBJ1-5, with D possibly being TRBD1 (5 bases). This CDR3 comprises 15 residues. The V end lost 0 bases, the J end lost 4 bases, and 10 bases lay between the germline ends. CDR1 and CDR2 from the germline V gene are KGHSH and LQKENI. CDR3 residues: CASSPPSQGNQPQHF. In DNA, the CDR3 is TGTGCCAGCTCACCACCGTCCCAGGGAAATCAGCCCCAGCATTTT.

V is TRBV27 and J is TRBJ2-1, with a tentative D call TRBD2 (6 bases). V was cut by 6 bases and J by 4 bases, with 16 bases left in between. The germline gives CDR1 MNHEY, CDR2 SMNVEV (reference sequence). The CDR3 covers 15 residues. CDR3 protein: CASSLGSSYYNEQFF. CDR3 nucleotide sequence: TGTGCCAGCAGCCTCGGGAGCTCCTATTACAATGAGCAGTTCTTC.

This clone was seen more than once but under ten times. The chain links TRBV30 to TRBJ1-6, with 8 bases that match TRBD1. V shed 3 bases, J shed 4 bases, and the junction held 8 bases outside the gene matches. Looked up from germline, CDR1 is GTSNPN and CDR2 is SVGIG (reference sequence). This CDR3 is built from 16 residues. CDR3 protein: CAWSDQGARYNSPLHF. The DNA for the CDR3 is TGTGCCTGGAGCGATCAGGGGGCGCGGTATAATTCACCCCTCCACTTT.

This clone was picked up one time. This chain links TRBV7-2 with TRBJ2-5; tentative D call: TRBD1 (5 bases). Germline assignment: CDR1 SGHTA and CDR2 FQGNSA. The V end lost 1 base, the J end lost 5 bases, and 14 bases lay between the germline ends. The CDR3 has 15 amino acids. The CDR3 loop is CASSLVTGMEETQYF. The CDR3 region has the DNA TGTGCCAGCAGCTTAGTCACAGGAATGGAGGAGACCCAGTACTTC.

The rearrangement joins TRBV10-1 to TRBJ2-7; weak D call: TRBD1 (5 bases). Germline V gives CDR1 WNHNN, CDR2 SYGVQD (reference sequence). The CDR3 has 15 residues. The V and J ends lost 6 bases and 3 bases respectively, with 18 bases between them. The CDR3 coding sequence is TGCGCCAGCAGATACGGACAAAAGTCCTACTACGAGCAGTACTTC. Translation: CASRYGQKSYYEQYF.

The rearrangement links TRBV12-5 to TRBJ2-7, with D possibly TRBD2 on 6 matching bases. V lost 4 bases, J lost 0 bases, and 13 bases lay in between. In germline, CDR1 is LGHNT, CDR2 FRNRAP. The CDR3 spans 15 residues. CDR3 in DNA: TGTGCTAGTGGTTGGGACCTAGCGTTCTCCTACGAGCAGTACTTC. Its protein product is CASGWDLAFSYEQYF.

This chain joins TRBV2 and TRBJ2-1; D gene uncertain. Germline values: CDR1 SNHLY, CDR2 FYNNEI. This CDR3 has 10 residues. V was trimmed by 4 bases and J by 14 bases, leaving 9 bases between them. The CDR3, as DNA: TGTGCCAGCAGTGTGAAAGAGGAGTTCTTC. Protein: CASSVKEEFF.

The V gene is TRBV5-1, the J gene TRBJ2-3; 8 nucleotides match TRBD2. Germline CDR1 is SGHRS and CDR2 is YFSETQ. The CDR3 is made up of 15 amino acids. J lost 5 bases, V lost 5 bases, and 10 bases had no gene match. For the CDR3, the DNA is TGCGCCAGCAGGGGAAGCGGGAGTGTCGGAGATACGCAGTATTTT. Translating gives CASRGSGSVGDTQYF. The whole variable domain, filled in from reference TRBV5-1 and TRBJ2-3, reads KAGVTQTPRYLIKTRGQQVTLSCSPISGHRSVSWYQQTPGQGLQFLFEYFSETQRNKGNFPGRFSGRQFSNSRSEMNVSTLELGDSALYLCASRGSGSVGDTQYFGPGTRLTVL.

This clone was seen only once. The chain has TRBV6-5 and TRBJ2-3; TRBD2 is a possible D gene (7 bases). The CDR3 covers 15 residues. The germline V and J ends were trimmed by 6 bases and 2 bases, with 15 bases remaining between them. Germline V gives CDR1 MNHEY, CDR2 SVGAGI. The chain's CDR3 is CASRLLGGLTDTQYF. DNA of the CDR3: TGTGCCAGCAGACTTCTGGGGGGGCTCACAGATACGCAGTATTTT.

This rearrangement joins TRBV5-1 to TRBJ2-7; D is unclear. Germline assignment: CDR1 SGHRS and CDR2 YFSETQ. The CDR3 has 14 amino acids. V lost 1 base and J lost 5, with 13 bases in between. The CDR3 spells CASSLTPESDEQYF. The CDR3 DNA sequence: TGCGCCAGCAGCTTGACCCCGGAGTCGGACGAGCAGTACTTC.

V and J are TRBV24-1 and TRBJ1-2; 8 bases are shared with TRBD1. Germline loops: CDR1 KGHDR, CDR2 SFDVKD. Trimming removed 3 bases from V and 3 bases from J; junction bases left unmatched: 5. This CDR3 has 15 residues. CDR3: CATSDPGQGHYGYTF. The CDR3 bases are TGTGCCACCAGTGATCCCGGACAGGGTCACTATGGCTACACCTTC.

The CDR3 loop reads CASSQDGTLNYEQYF. The CDR3 region has the DNA TGTGCCAGCAGCCAAGACGGGACTCTAAACTACGAGCAGTACTTC. The chain combines TRBV4-2 with TRBJ2-7, with D maybe TRBD2 (6 bases). Germline V gene data show CDR1 as LGHNA and CDR2 as YNFKEQ. V dropped 0 bases and J dropped 3 bases, with 12 bases sitting between them. This CDR3 spans 15 amino acids.

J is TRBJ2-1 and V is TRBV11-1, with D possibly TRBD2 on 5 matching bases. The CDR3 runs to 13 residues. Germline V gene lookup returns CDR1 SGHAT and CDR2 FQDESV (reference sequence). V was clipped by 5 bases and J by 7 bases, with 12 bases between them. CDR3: CASSGGRWNEQFF. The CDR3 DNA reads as TGTGCCAGCAGCGGAGGAAGATGGAATGAGCAGTTCTTC.

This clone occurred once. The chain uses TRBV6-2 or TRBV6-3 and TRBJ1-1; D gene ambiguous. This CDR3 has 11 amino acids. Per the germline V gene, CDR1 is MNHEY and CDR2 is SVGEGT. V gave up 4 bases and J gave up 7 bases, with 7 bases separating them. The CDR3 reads CASSFGFEAFF. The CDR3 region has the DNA TGTGCCAGCAGTTTCGGGTTTGAAGCTTTCTTT.

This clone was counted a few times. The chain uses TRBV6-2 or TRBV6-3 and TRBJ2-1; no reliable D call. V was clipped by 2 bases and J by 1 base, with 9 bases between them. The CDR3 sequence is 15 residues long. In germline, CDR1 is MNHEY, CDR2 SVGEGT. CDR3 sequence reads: CASSYEAGSYNEQFF. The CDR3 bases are TGTGCCAGCAGTTACGAGGCTGGGTCCTACAATGAGCAGTTCTTC.

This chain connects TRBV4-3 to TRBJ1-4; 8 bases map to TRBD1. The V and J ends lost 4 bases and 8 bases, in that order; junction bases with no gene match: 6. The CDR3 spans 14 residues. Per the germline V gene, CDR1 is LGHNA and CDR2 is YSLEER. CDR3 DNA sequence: TGCGCCAGCAGCCGAGGACAGGGCAACGAAAAACTGTTTTTT. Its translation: CASSRGQGNEKLFF.

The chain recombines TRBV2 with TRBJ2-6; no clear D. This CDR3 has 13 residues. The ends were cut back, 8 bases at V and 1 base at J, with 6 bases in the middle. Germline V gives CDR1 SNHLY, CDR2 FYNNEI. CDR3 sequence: CASSSSGANVLTF. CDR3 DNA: TGTGCCAGCTCCTCTTCTGGGGCCAACGTCCTGACTTTC.

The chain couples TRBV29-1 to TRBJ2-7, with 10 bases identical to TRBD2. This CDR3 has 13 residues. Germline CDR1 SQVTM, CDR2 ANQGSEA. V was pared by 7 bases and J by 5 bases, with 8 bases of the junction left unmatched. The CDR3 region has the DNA TGCAGCGCGTCAGCGGGAGGGCCGAACGAGCAGTACTTC. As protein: CSASAGGPNEQYF.

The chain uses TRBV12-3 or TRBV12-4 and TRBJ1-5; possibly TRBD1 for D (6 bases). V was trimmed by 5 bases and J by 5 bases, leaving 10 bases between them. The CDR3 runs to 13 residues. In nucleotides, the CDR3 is TGTGCCAGCAGTAACAAGGGGGATCAGCCCCAGCATTTT. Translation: CASSNKGDQPQHF.